These 4 T cell receptor beta chains share one sample of origin, sequenced in a study of CD8+CD57+ T cells in acquired aplastic anemia. Genomic DNA templated the TCR beta VDJ and CDR3 profiling. One entry per CDR3 protein, called by TCRdb with MiXCR from the reads. The table shows approximately 180,000 distinct CDR3 sequences, with over 40% occurring only once. Those patients picked for sequencing had displayed CD8+CD57+ cell expansion on flow cytometry. What was sequenced was sorted CD4+, CD8+, or CD8+CD57+ T cells (not recorded which) from PBMCs. The receptors derive from a human donor with aplastic anemia.

This clonotype was seen at least ten times. The chain joins TRBV24-1 to TRBJ1-5; no firm D call. The CDR3 contains 16 residues. V lost 0 bases and J 6 bases, leaving 14 bases between the germline ends. CDR1 and CDR2 (germline): KGHDR, SFDVKD. The CDR3 DNA follows: TGTGCCACCAGTGATTTGGTCTCTGTCCGGGCTCAGCCCCAGCATTTT. Amino acids: CATSDLVSVRAQPQHF.

The chain uses TRBV24-1 and TRBJ1-6; possibly TRBD1 for D (5 bases). The ends were cut back, 5 bases at V and 9 bases at J, with 10 bases in the middle. CDR1 and CDR2 (germline): KGHDR, SFDVKD. This CDR3 region has 13 residues. The CDR3 DNA reads as TGTGCCACCAGTGCTAGTGGGGGTTCACCCCTCCACTTT. The encoded protein is CATSASGGSPLHF.

This clonotype was counted many times. The rearrangement joins TRBV19 to TRBJ2-5; 12 positions match TRBD2. This CDR3 contains 15 residues. Germline trimming cut 7 bases from V and 5 bases from J; bases unmatched to any gene: 8. From germline, CDR1 is LNHDA and CDR2 SQIVND (reference sequence). The CDR3 nucleotides are TGTGCCAGTACCCCACTAGCGGGGGGCCGGGAGACCCAGTACTTC. Translation gives CASTPLAGGRETQYF.

As to this clonotype: Sequence at one end of the junction differs from germline and may be a read error. J is TRBJ2-7 and V is TRBV10-3; D might be TRBD2 (5 bases). This CDR3 has 15 amino acids. Germline V CDR1 and CDR2: ENHRY, SYGVKD. For the CDR3, the DNA is TGTGCCATCAGTGACGGGATAAGGAGCTCCTGCGAGCAGTACTTC. This gives the protein CAISDGIRSSCEQYF.